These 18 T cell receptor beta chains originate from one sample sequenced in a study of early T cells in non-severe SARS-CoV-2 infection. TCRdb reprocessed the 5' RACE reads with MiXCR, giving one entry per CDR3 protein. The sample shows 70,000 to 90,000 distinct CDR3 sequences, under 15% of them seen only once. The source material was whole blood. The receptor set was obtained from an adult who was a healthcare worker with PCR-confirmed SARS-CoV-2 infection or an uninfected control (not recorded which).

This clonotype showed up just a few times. The CDR3 region is CASSRAGTSEETQYF. The CDR3, as DNA: TGCGCCAGCAGCAGAGCCGGGACCAGTGAAGAGACCCAGTACTTC. The genes are TRBV5-1 and TRBJ2-5; D is tentatively TRBD1 or TRBD2 (5 bases each). The CDR3 covers 15 residues. CDR1 and CDR2 (germline): SGHRS, YFSETQ. Trimming took off 4 bases at V and 3 bases at J, with 16 bases between the two ends.

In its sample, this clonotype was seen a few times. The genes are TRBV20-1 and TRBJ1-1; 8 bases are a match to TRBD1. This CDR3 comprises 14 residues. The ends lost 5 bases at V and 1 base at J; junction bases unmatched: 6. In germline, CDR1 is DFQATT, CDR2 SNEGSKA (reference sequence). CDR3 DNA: TGCAGTGCTCCTCGGACAGGGCAGAACACTGAAGCTTTCTTT. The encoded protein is CSAPRTGQNTEAFF.

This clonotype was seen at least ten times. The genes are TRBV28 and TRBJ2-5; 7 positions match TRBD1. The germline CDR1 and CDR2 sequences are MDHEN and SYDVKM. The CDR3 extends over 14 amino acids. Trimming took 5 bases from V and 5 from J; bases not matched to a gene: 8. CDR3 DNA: TGTGCCAGCAGTCTGACAGGGTTCGGTGAGACCCAGTACTTC. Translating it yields CASSLTGFGETQYF.

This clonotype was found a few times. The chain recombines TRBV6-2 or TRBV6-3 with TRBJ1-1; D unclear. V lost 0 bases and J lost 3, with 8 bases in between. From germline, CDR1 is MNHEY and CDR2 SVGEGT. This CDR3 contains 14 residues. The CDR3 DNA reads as TGTGCCAGCAGTTACTCGAACTGGGACACTGAAGCTTTCTTT. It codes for CASSYSNWDTEAFF.

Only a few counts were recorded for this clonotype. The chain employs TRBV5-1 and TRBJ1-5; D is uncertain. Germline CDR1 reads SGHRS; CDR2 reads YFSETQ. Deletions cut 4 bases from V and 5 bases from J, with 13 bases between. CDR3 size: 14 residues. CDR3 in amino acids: CASSLGPVDQPQHF. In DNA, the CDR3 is TGCGCCAGCAGCCTAGGACCGGTGGATCAGCCCCAGCATTTT.

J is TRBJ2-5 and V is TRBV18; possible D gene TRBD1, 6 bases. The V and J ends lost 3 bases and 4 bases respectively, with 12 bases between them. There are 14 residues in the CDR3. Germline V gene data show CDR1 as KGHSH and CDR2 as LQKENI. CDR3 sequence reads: CASSPDRNRETQYF. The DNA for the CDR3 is TGTGCCAGCTCACCCGACAGGAATCGAGAGACCCAGTACTTC.

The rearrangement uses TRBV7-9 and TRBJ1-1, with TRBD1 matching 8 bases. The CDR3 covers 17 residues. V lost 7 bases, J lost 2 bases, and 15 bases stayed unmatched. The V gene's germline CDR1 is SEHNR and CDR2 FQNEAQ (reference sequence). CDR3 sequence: CASNPGQVISFNTEAFF. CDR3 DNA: TGTGCCAGCAACCCGGGACAGGTAATCTCCTTCAACACTGAAGCTTTCTTT.

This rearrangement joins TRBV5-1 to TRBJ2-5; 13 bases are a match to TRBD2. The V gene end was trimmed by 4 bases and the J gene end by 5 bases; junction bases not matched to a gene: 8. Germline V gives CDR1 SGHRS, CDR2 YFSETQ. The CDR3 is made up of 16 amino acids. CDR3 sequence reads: CASSRLAGGSEETQYF. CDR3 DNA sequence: TGCGCCAGCAGCAGACTAGCGGGAGGATCGGAGGAGACCCAGTACTTC.

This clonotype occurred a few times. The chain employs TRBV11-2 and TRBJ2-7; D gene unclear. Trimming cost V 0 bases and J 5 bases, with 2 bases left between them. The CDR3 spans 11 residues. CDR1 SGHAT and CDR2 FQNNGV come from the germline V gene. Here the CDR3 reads CASSLDNEQYF. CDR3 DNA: TGTGCCAGCAGCTTAGACAACGAGCAGTACTTC. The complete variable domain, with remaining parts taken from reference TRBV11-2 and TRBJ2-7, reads EAGVAQSPRYKIIEKRQSVAFWCNPISGHATLYWYQQILGQGPKLLIQFQNNGVVDDSQLPKDRFSAERLKGVDSTLKIQPAKLEDSAVYLCASSLDNEQYFGPGTRLTVT.

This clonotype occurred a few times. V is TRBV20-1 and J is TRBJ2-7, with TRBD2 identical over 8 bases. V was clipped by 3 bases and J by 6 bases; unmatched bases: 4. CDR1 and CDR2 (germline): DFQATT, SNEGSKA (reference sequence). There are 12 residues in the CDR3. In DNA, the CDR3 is TGCAGTGCTAGGGGACTAGTTGGCGAGCAGTACTTC. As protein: CSARGLVGEQYF.

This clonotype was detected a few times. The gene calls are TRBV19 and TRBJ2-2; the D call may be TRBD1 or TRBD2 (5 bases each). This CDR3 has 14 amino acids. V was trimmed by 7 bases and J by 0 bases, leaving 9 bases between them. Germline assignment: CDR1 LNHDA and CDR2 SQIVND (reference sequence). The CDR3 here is CASKPGPNTGELFF. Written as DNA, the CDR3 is TGTGCCAGTAAGCCGGGACCGAACACCGGGGAGCTGTTTTTT.

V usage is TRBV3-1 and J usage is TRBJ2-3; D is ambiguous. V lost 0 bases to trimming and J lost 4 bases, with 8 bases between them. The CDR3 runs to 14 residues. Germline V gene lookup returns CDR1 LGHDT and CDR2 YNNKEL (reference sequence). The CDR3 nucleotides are TGTGCCAGCAGCCAAGATCTGAGGCCAGATACGCAGTATTTT. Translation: CASSQDLRPDTQYF.

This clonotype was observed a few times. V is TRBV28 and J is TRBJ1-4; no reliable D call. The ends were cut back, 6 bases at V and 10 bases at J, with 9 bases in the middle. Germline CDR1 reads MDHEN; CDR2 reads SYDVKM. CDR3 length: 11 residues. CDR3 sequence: CASRTSGKLFF. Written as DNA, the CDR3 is TGTGCCAGCAGGACGTCTGGAAAACTGTTTTTT.

CDR3 in amino acids: CASSLQGYGDNQPQHF. The CDR3 nucleotides are TGTGCCAGCAGCTTACAAGGGTATGGTGACAATCAGCCCCAGCATTTT. V usage is TRBV7-2 and J usage is TRBJ1-5, with D hard to call. CDR1 SGHTA and CDR2 FQGNSA come from the germline V gene. The CDR3 sequence is 16 residues long. V shed 2 bases and J shed 3 bases, with 14 bases lying between them.

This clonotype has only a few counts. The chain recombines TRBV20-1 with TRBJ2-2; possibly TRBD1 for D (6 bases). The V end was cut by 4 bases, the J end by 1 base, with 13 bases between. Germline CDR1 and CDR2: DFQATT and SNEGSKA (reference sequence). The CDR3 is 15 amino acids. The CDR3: CSAKSYRENTGELFF. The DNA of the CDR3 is TGCAGTGCTAAGAGTTACAGGGAGAACACCGGGGAGCTGTTTTTT.

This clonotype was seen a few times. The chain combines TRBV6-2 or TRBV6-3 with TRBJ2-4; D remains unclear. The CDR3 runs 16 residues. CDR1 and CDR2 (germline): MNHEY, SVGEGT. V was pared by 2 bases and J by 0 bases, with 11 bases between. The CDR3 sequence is CASSYPRERAKNIQYF. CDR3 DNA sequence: TGTGCCAGCAGTTACCCCAGAGAACGAGCCAAAAACATTCAGTACTTC.

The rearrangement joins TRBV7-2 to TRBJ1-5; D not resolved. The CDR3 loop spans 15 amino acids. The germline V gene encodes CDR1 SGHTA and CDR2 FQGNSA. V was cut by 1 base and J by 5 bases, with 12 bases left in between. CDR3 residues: CASSLDPGLDQPQHF. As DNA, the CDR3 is TGTGCCAGCAGCTTAGACCCAGGCTTAGATCAGCCCCAGCATTTT.

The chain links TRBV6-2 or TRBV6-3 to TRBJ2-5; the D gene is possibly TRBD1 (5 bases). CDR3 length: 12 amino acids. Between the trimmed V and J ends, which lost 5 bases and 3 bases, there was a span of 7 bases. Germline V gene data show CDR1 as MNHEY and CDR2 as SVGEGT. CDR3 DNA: TGTGCCAGCAGTGAGACAGAAGAGACCCAGTACTTC. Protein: CASSETEETQYF.